These 29 T cell receptor beta chains came from one sample sequenced in a study of T cell responses to AZD1222 COVID-19 vaccine. The protocol was immunoSEQ multiplex PCR, while the TCRdb copy is restricted to in-frame clones and leaves out a portion. The repertoire holds around 140,000 clones, with about nine tenths as singletons. Sequencing was performed on peripheral blood, taken 28 days after the second AZD1222 dose. The receptors shown here come from an adult who received the AZD1222 COVID-19 vaccine.

The chain couples TRBV5-8 to TRBJ2-3, with D perhaps matching TRBD1 (6 bases). Trimming took off 4 bases at V and 0 bases at J, with 18 bases between the two ends. The CDR3 runs to 17 residues. The germline gives CDR1 SGHTS, CDR2 YDEGEE. In DNA form, the CDR3 reads TGTGCCAGCAGCGGGATACCGGGACAACGTAGCACAGATACGCAGTATTTT. Amino acid sequence: CASSGIPGQRSTDTQYF.

This clone has only a few counts. The V and J genes are TRBV6-5 and TRBJ2-1, with 10 bases that match TRBD1. The CDR3 extends over 14 amino acids. The ends lost 7 bases at V and 3 bases at J; junction bases unmatched: 3. Per germline, CDR1 MNHEY and CDR2 SVGAGI. The CDR3 loop is CASNGQGDYNEQFF. CDR3 nucleotides: TGTGCCAGCAACGGACAGGGGGACTACAATGAGCAGTTCTTC.

The chain uses TRBV19 and TRBJ2-1; 9 bases align to TRBD1. With V trimmed by 7 bases and J by 4 bases, 8 bases remained unmatched. From germline, CDR1 is LNHDA and CDR2 SQIVND (reference sequence). There are 15 residues in the CDR3. Here the CDR3 DNA reads TGTGCCAGTACCGGGACAGGGAAAGGTTACAATGAGCAGTTCTTC. Translation: CASTGTGKGYNEQFF.

The J gene is TRBJ2-7, the V gene TRBV19; no reliable D call. The CDR3 contains 15 residues. The germline V gene encodes CDR1 LNHDA and CDR2 SQIVND (reference sequence). V was shortened by 2 bases and J by 5 bases, with 16 bases between the two germline ends. The CDR3 here is CASSISPGIRNEQYF. CDR3 in DNA: TGTGCCAGTAGTATATCCCCAGGCATCAGGAACGAGCAGTACTTC.

The table lists this clone with a count of one. The chain couples TRBV19 to TRBJ1-1, with 9 bases identical to TRBD1. With V trimmed by 5 bases and J by 6 bases, 10 bases remained unmatched. This CDR3 spans 15 amino acids. Germline V gives CDR1 LNHDA, CDR2 SQIVND (reference sequence). The CDR3 spells CASSLDRGGIAEAFF. As DNA, the CDR3 is TGTGCCAGTAGTTTGGACAGGGGAGGAATCGCTGAAGCTTTCTTT.

The CDR3 region has the DNA TGTGCCTGGAGTGCGGGAAGTGATCAGCCCCAGCATTTT. Residues: CAWSAGSDQPQHF. The chain has TRBV30 and TRBJ1-5; D not certain. CDR3 length: 13 amino acids. The germline V gene encodes CDR1 GTSNPN and CDR2 SVGIG (reference sequence). V was pared by 1 base and J by 5 bases, with 9 bases between. The variable domain in full, with the rest retrieved from reference TRBV30 and TRBJ1-5, is SQTIHQWPATLVQPVGSPLSLECTVEGTSNPNLYWYRQAAGRGLQLLFYSVGIGQISSEVPQNLSASRPQDRQFILSSKKLLLSDSGFYLCAWSAGSDQPQHFGDGTRLSIL.

The chain recombines TRBV21-1 with TRBJ1-4. TRBV21-1 is listed as a pseudogene. The CDR3 runs to 16 residues. The CDR3 region is CASSGTDAGRNEKLFF. CDR3 in DNA: TGTGCCAGCAGCGGGACGGACGCAGGGCGAAATGAAAAACTGTTTTTT.

Here the CDR3 DNA reads TGTGCCTGGAGCCCATCCCCGGGCACAGATACGCAGTATTTT. Encoded protein: CAWSPSPGTDTQYF. J is TRBJ2-3 and V is TRBV30; no reliable D call. Germline CDR1 is GTSNPN and CDR2 is SVGIG (reference sequence). The V end was cut by 3 bases, the J end by 1 base, with 11 bases between. The CDR3 consists of 14 residues.

The gene calls are TRBV29-1 and TRBJ2-1, with a possible D match to TRBD2 (6 bases). The ends were cut back, 4 bases at V and 6 bases at J, with 19 bases in the middle. This CDR3 has 15 residues. Germline CDR1 and CDR2: SQVTM and ANQGSEA. CDR3 sequence: CSVVGTLALRNEQFF. The CDR3, as DNA: TGCAGCGTTGTTGGGACCCTAGCGCTGCGCAATGAGCAGTTCTTC.

This chain joins TRBV28 and TRBJ1-2; D unresolved. The CDR3 has 12 amino acids. Trimming pared 6 bases from V and 7 bases from J, leaving 12 bases between. Germline CDR1 MDHEN, CDR2 SYDVKM. The CDR3 DNA reads TGTGCCAGCAGCACGGGAGCTCTTGGCTACACCTTC. Translation gives CASSTGALGYTF.

V is TRBV5-5 and J is TRBJ1-2; D remains unclear. Trimming left V 5 bases short and J 2 bases short, with 4 bases between. This CDR3 region has 11 residues. CDR1 and CDR2 from the germline V gene are SGHKS and YYEKEE (reference sequence). CDR3 loop: CASSLNYGYTF. CDR3 DNA sequence: TGTGCCAGCAGTCTGAACTATGGCTACACCTTC.

V gene TRBV7-2 combines with J gene TRBJ1-1, with D possibly being TRBD1 (6 bases). Germline assignment: CDR1 SGHTA and CDR2 FQGNSA. V was clipped by 5 bases and J by 1 base, with 17 bases between them. The CDR3 runs to 16 residues. Here the CDR3 reads CASSVFDRSPNTEAFF. The CDR3 coding sequence is TGTGCCAGCAGCGTGTTTGACAGGTCGCCGAACACTGAAGCTTTCTTT.

The V gene is TRBV30, the J gene TRBJ2-7, with a possible D match to TRBD1 (6 bases). Trimming cost V 1 base and J 1 base, with 11 bases left between them. The CDR3 spans 14 residues. The germline V gene has CDR1 GTSNPN and CDR2 SVGIG (reference sequence). CDR3 region: CAWSDRDTSYEQYF. The CDR3 nucleotides read TGTGCCTGGAGTGACAGGGACACTTCCTACGAGCAGTACTTC.

The J gene is TRBJ1-3, the V gene TRBV19; D may be TRBD1 (5 bases). The CDR3 spans 14 residues. V gave up 7 bases and J gave up 1 base, with 11 bases separating them. CDR1 and CDR2 (germline): LNHDA, SQIVND (reference sequence). The CDR3 here is CASTPDRSGNTIYF. The CDR3 nucleotides read TGTGCCAGTACCCCCGACAGATCTGGAAACACCATATATTTT.

The CDR3, as DNA: TGTGCCAGCAGTCTCTCCGGACAGGGCCAAGAGACCCAGTACTTC. As protein: CASSLSGQGQETQYF. The gene calls are TRBV28 and TRBJ2-5; TRBD1 agrees at 8 bases. The CDR3 has 15 residues. The V and J ends lost 5 bases and 1 base, in that order; junction bases with no gene match: 6. CDR1 is MDHEN and CDR2 is SYDVKM in the germline V gene.

V usage is TRBV30 and J usage is TRBJ2-1; 9 nucleotides align to TRBD2. Per germline, CDR1 GTSNPN and CDR2 SVGIG (reference sequence). The CDR3 is 15 residues long. V trimming: 3 bases; J trimming: 4 bases; junction bases outside the gene matches: 7. CDR3 sequence reads: CAWRSGLASYNEQFF. The CDR3 nucleotides read TGTGCCTGGAGGTCGGGACTAGCATCGTACAATGAGCAGTTCTTC.

CDR3 nucleotide sequence: TGTGCCAGCTCCTCGTCGGCAGGGACAAGGGACGAAGAGACCCAGTACTTC. This sequence encodes CASSSSAGTRDEETQYF. This chain joins TRBV18 and TRBJ2-5; D is possibly TRBD1 (6 bases). The germline CDR1 and CDR2 sequences are KGHSH and LQKENI. This CDR3 spans 17 amino acids. Deletions cut 6 bases from V and 3 bases from J, with 23 bases between.

In nucleotides, the CDR3 is TGTGCCAGCAGTGGGGGGCTATGGGCCACTGAAGCTTTCTTT. Protein: CASSGGLWATEAFF. This chain uses TRBV27 with TRBJ1-1; tentative D call: TRBD1 (6 bases). Germline CDR1 reads MNHEY; CDR2 reads SMNVEV (reference sequence). The CDR3 covers 14 residues. Trimming pared 5 bases from V and 4 bases from J, leaving 14 bases between.

V is TRBV5-1 and J is TRBJ2-3; TRBD1 might be the D (6 bases). Trimming removed 4 bases from V and 3 bases from J, with 21 bases in between. Germline V lookup: CDR1 SGHRS, CDR2 YFSETQ. CDR3 size: 17 residues. CDR3: CASSLGHNGVGTDTQYF. The CDR3 DNA reads TGCGCCAGCAGCCTGGGACACAATGGGGTAGGGACAGATACGCAGTATTTT. Using reference TRBV5-1 and TRBJ2-3 for the parts outside the CDR3, the full variable domain is KAGVTQTPRYLIKTRGQQVTLSCSPISGHRSVSWYQQTPGQGLQFLFEYFSETQRNKGNFPGRFSGRQFSNSRSEMNVSTLELGDSALYLCASSLGHNGVGTDTQYFGPGTRLTVL.

This chain joins TRBV28 and TRBJ1-2; D is possibly TRBD1 (5 bases). This CDR3 has 14 amino acids. Germline V lookup: CDR1 MDHEN, CDR2 SYDVKM. V dropped 5 bases and J dropped 3 bases, with 13 bases sitting between them. CDR3 bases: TGTGCCAGCAGTCCCTCGGGACTGCACTATGGCTACACCTTC. Translating it yields CASSPSGLHYGYTF.

The rearrangement uses TRBV18 and TRBJ2-3, with 7 nucleotides matching TRBD1. The CDR3 runs 14 residues. CDR1 and CDR2 (germline): KGHSH, LQKENI. After removal of 5 bases from V and 6 bases from J, the junction contained 8 bases not matched to a gene. Here the CDR3 reads CASSKDRTPDTQYF. The DNA of the CDR3 is TGTGCCAGCTCAAAGGACAGGACCCCCGATACGCAGTATTTT. Filled out from reference TRBV18 and TRBJ2-3, the complete variable domain reads NAGVMQNPRHLVRRRGQEARLRCSPMKGHSHVYWYRQLPEEGLKFMVYLQKENIIDESGMPKERFSAEFPKEGPSILRIQQVVRGDSAAYFCASSKDRTPDTQYFGPGTRLTVL.

This chain joins TRBV5-1 and TRBJ1-6; TRBD1 is a possible D gene (6 bases). The V gene lost 5 bases and the J gene lost 5 bases, with 11 bases spanning the gap. Germline lookup yields CDR1 SGHRS and CDR2 YFSETQ. CDR3 length: 14 amino acids. This CDR3 reads CASRNRADNSPLHF. In DNA form, the CDR3 reads TGCGCCAGCAGAAACAGGGCGGATAATTCACCCCTCCACTTT.

The rearrangement uses TRBV6-5 and TRBJ1-6, with D tentatively TRBD1 (6 bases). Germline values: CDR1 MNHEY, CDR2 SVGAGI. The CDR3 spans 14 residues. Trimming took 6 bases from V and 11 from J, leaving 17 bases between them. The CDR3 reads CASSRLRGAAPLHF. CDR3 in DNA: TGTGCCAGCAGCCGTCTTCGGGGGGCGGCACCCCTCCACTTT.

The J gene is TRBJ1-2, the V gene TRBV5-8; 7 bases line up with TRBD1. The CDR3 contains 14 residues. Germline CDR1 reads SGHTS; CDR2 reads YDEGEE. The V segment lost 7 bases and the J segment 0 bases; nucleotides outside the gene matches: 6. The CDR3 coding sequence is TGTGCCAGCTGCCAGGGACAGCCTAACTATGGCTACACCTTC. Translated: CASCQGQPNYGYTF.

The chain employs TRBV18 and TRBJ1-3, with D unclear. Trimming shortened V by 4 bases and J by 0 bases, and 13 bases separated the two germline ends. CDR3 size: 16 residues. Germline V gene data show CDR1 as KGHSH and CDR2 as LQKENI. The CDR3 region is CASSLGDMSSGNTIYF. CDR3 DNA sequence: TGTGCCAGCTCACTTGGCGACATGTCCTCTGGAAACACCATATATTTT. Looking up the rest from reference TRBV18 and TRBJ1-3 gives the full variable domain: NAGVMQNPRHLVRRRGQEARLRCSPMKGHSHVYWYRQLPEEGLKFMVYLQKENIIDESGMPKERFSAEFPKEGPSILRIQQVVRGDSAAYFCASSLGDMSSGNTIYFGEGSWLTVV.

This clone was recorded only once. The V gene is TRBV7-6, the J gene TRBJ2-5, with 9 positions matching TRBD2. CDR1 is SGHVS, CDR2 FNYEAQ, per germline. J gave up 2 bases and V 1 base, and 17 bases lay outside the gene matches. The CDR3 contains 20 residues. The CDR3 coding sequence is TGTGCCAGCAGCTTAGTCTCTCCTACCGGGACTAGCAAAATTCAAGAGACCCAGTACTTC. As protein: CASSLVSPTGTSKIQETQYF.

The gene calls are TRBV7-9 and TRBJ1-2; 8 nucleotides align to TRBD1. Looked up from germline, CDR1 is SEHNR and CDR2 is FQNEAQ (reference sequence). With 8 bases clipped from V and 0 bases from J, the junction kept 11 bases outside the gene matches. This CDR3 is built from 16 residues. The DNA for the CDR3 is TGTGCCAGCCTCGGGACAGGACCACTTCCTAACTATGGCTACACCTTC. This translates into CASLGTGPLPNYGYTF.

This chain links TRBV6-5 with TRBJ2-3; TRBD2 matches 8 bases. Germline loops: CDR1 MNHEY, CDR2 SVGAGI. Trimming at V came to 1 base and at J to 2 bases, leaving 5 bases not matched to a gene. This CDR3 is built from 16 residues. For the CDR3, the DNA is TGTGCCAGCAGTTACTGGGCGGGGGGCCCCACAGATACGCAGTATTTT. Its translation: CASSYWAGGPTDTQYF.

The chain combines TRBV5-1 with TRBJ1-1; TRBD1 agrees at 8 bases. This CDR3 region has 13 residues. Per the germline V gene, CDR1 is SGHRS and CDR2 is YFSETQ. V lost 5 bases and J lost 6; bases outside the gene matches: 6. For the CDR3, the DNA is TGCGCCAGCAGACCAGGACAGGGCGCTGAAGCTTTCTTT. Protein: CASRPGQGAEAFF.